The rows below give T cell receptor beta chains drawn from one sample of a study of sequential checkpoint blockade in melanoma. Profiled with immunoSEQ multiplex PCR; TCRdb holds only in-frame clones, not every one. The data hold 13,000 or so clones, with approximately 80% observed a single time. The sample in question was CD8+ T cells sorted from blood (inferred from file names), obtained from a patient given nivolumab and ipilimumab in sequence. These receptors came from a human donor with melanoma. CDR3s include the opening cysteine and the closing phenylalanine or tryptophan. The order of the fields is V gene, J gene, clone size, D gene, CDR3 DNA, CDR3 protein. A D gene is named only where the DNA matches it firmly. Size tells how often a clone was seen (once, few, many) or the class of an expanded clone, and some rows leave it out.

V gene: TRBV19; J gene: TRBJ2-1; clone size: once; D gene: TRBD2; CDR3 DNA: TGTGCCAGTAGTATCTTAGCGGGAACCCCCTACAATGAGCAGTTCTTC; CDR3 protein: CASSILAGTPYNEQFF
V gene: TRBV7-9; J gene: TRBJ2-5; clone size: .; D gene: TRBD1; CDR3 DNA: TGTGCCAGCAGCTTAGGTCCCCAGGGGGAGTACTTC; CDR3 protein: CASSLGPQGEYF
V gene: TRBV11-2; J gene: TRBJ2-1; clone size: .; D gene: TRBD2; CDR3 DNA: TGTGCCAGCAGCCAGACTAGCGGGATAAATGAGCAGTTCTTC; CDR3 protein: CASSQTSGINEQFF
V gene: TRBV4-2; J gene: TRBJ2-7; clone size: .; D gene: .; CDR3 DNA: TGTGCCAGCAGCCAAGAGGGGGGGGGCGACTACGCCGAGCAGTACTTC; CDR3 protein: CASSQEGGGDYAEQYF
V gene: TRBV19; J gene: TRBJ1-2; clone size: once; D gene: .; CDR3 DNA: TGTGCCAGTAGTATTTCGGCAGGGCAAACCTATGGCTACACCTTC; CDR3 protein: CASSISAGQTYGYTF
V gene: TRBV27; J gene: TRBJ2-1; clone size: .; D gene: .; CDR3 DNA: TGTGCCAGCAGTTCCGGACAGAATCGATTCTACAATGAGCAGTTCTTC; CDR3 protein: CASSSGQNRFYNEQFF
V gene: TRBV12-2; J gene: TRBJ2-3; clone size: once; D gene: .; CDR3 DNA: TGTGCAAGTCGCTTAGTACGGAGACTAGCGGGAGACAGAGCGCAGTATTTT; CDR3 protein: CASRLVRRLAGDRAQYF
V gene: TRBV7-9; J gene: TRBJ2-3; clone size: .; D gene: TRBD1; CDR3 DNA: TGTGCCAGCAGCCTGATCCTCGGACAGGGCAGCACAGATACGCAGTATTTT; CDR3 protein: CASSLILGQGSTDTQYF
V gene: TRBV11-1; J gene: TRBJ1-1; clone size: .; D gene: TRBD1; CDR3 DNA: TGTGCCAGCAGCTCGGACAGGCCTATGAACACTGAAGCTTTCTTT; CDR3 protein: CASSSDRPMNTEAFF
V gene: TRBV28; J gene: TRBJ1-1; clone size: .; D gene: .; CDR3 DNA: TGTGCCACCGCCCCCGGGATAACCCAGGAGAACACTGAAGCTTTCTTT; CDR3 protein: CATAPGITQENTEAFF
V gene: TRBV30; J gene: TRBJ2-1; clone size: .; D gene: .; CDR3 DNA: TGTGCCTGGGACTATTCACGAAAGGGGCAGTTCTTC; CDR3 protein: CAWDYSRKGQFF
V gene: TRBV30; J gene: TRBJ1-1; clone size: .; D gene: TRBD1; CDR3 DNA: TGTGCCTGGAGTGTACTAGGGGGCGAGACTGAAGCTTTCTTT; CDR3 protein: CAWSVLGGETEAFF
V gene: TRBV27; J gene: TRBJ2-7; clone size: .; D gene: .; CDR3 DNA: TGTGCCAGCAGTTTAGGGACAACCTACGAGCAGTACTTC; CDR3 protein: CASSLGTTYEQYF
V gene: TRBV27; J gene: TRBJ2-7; clone size: .; D gene: TRBD2; CDR3 DNA: TGTGCCAGCAGTTTATATAGCGGGAGTCCCTACGAGCAGTACTTC; CDR3 protein: CASSLYSGSPYEQYF
V gene: TRBV27; J gene: TRBJ2-1; clone size: once; D gene: TRBD2; CDR3 DNA: TGTGCCAGCAGGCTAGCGGGAGCGGCTGAGCAGTTCTTC; CDR3 protein: CASRLAGAAEQFF
V gene: TRBV7-8; J gene: TRBJ2-7; clone size: .; D gene: .; CDR3 DNA: TGTGCCAGCAGCTTCGAGGGTTTTGGCTACGAGCAGTACTTC; CDR3 protein: CASSFEGFGYEQYF
V gene: TRBV19; J gene: TRBJ2-1; clone size: .; D gene: TRBD2; CDR3 DNA: TGTGCCACCAAAATTGGGGGGGACTACAATGAGCAGTTCTTC; CDR3 protein: CATKIGGDYNEQFF